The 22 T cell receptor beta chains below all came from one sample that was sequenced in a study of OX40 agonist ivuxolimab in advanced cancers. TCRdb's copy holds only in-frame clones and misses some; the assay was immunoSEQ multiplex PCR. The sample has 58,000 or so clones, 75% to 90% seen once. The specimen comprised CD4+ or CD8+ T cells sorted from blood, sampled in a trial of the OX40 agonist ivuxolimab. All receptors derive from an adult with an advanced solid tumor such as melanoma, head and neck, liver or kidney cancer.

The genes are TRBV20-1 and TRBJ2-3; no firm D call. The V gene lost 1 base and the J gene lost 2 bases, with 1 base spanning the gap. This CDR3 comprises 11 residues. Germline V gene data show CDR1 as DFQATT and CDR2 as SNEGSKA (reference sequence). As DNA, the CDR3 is TGCAGTGCTAGAGTCACAGATACGCAGTATTTT. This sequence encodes CSARVTDTQYF.

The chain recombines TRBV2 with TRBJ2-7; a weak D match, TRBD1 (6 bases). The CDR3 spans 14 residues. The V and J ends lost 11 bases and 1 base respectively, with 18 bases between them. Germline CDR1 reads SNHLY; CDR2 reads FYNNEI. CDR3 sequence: CAGKRTDNSYEQYF. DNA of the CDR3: TGTGCCGGGAAGCGGACAGATAATTCCTACGAGCAGTACTTC.

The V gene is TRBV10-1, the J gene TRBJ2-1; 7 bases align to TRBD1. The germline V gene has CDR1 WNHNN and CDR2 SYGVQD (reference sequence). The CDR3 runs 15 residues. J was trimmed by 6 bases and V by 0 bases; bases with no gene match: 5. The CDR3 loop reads CASSESTQGINEQFF. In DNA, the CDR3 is TGCGCCAGCAGTGAGTCGACACAGGGGATCAATGAGCAGTTCTTC.

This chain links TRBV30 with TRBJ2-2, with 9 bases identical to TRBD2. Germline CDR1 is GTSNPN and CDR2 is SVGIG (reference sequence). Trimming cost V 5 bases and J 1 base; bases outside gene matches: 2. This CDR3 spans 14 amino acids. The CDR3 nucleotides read TGTGCCTGGCAAGCGGGGGGGAACACCGGGGAGCTGTTTTTT. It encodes CAWQAGGNTGELFF.

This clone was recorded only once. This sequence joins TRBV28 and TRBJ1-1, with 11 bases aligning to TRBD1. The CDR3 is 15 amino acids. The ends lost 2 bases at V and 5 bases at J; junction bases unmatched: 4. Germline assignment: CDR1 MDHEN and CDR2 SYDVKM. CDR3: CASSLGGQGGTEAFF. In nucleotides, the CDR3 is TGTGCCAGCAGTTTAGGGGGACAGGGGGGGACTGAAGCTTTCTTT.

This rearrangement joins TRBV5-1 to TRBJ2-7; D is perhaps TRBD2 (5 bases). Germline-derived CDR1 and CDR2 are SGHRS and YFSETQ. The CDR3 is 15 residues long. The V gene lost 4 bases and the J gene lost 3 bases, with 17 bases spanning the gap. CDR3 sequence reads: CASSKDSSDYYEQYF. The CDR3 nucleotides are TGCGCCAGCAGCAAGGACTCCTCTGACTACTACGAGCAGTACTTC.

DNA of the CDR3: TGTGCCAGCAGCAGACGACTAGCGGGGGGCACAGATACGCAGTATTTT. Its protein product is CASSRRLAGGTDTQYF. The rearrangement links TRBV7-8 to TRBJ2-3, with 12 bases identical to TRBD2. The CDR3 has 16 residues. The J segment lost 1 base and the V segment lost 5 bases, leaving 4 bases of the junction unmatched. Germline V gene sequence: CDR1 SGHVS, CDR2 FQNEAQ.

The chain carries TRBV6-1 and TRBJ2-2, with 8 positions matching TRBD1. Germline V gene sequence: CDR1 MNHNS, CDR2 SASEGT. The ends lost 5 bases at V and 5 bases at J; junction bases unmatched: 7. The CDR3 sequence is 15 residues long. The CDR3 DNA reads TGTGCCAGCAGTCTCAATACAGGGGGGACCGGGGAGCTGTTTTTT. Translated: CASSLNTGGTGELFF.

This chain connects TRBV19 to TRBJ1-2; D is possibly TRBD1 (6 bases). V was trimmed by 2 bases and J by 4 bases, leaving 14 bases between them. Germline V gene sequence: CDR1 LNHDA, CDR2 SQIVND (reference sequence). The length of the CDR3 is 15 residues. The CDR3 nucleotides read TGTGCCAGTAGTATACTAGGCAGGGGATCCTATGGCTACACCTTC. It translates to CASSILGRGSYGYTF.

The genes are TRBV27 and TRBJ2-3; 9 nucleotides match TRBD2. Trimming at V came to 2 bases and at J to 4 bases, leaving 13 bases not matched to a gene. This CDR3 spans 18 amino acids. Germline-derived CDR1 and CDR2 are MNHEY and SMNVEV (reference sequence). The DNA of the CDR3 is TGTGCCAGCAGTTTAACTGGGGGGACTAGCAGCGATCCAGATACGCAGTATTTT. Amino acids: CASSLTGGTSSDPDTQYF.

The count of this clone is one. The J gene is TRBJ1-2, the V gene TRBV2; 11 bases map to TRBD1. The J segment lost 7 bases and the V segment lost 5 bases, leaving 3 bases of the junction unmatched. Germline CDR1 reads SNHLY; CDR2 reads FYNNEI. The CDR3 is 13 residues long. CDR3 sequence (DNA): TGTGCCAGCAGTAAGGGACAGGGGGTTGGCTACACCTTC. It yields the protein CASSKGQGVGYTF.

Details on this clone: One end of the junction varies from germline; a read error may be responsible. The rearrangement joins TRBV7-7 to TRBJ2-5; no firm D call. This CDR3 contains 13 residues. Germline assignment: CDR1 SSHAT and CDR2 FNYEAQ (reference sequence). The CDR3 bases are TGTGCTAGCAGCCGCGAAAGAGGAGAGACCCAGTACTTC. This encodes CASSRERGETQYF.

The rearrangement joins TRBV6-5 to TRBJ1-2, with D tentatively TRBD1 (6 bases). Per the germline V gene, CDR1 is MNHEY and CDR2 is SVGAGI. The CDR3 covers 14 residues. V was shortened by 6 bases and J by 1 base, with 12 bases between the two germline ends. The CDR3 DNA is TGTGCCAGCAGCCGGACAGCTGGTAACTATGGCTACACCTTC. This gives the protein CASSRTAGNYGYTF.

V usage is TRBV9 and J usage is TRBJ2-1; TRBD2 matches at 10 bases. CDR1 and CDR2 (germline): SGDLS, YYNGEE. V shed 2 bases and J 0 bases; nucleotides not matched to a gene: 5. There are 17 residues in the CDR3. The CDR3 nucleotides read TGTGCCAGCAGCGTTACTAGCGGGACGAGCTCCTACAATGAGCAGTTCTTC. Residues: CASSVTSGTSSYNEQFF.

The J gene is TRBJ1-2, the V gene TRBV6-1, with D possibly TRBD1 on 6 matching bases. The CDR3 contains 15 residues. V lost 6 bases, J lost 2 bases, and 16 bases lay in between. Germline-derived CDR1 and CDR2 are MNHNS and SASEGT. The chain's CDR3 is CASRRDTNSNYGYTF. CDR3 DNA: TGTGCCAGCAGGAGGGACACAAACTCCAACTATGGCTACACCTTC.

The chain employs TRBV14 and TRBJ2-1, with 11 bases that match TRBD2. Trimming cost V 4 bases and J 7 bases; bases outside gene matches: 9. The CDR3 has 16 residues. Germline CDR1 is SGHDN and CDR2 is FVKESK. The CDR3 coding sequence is TGTGCCAGCAGCCCCCTAGCGGGAGGCGGTTGGAATGAGCAGTTCTTC. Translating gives CASSPLAGGGWNEQFF.

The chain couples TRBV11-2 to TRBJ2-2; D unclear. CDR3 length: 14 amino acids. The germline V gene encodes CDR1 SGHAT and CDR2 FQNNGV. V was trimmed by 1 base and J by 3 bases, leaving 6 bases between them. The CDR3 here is CASSLAPHTGELFF. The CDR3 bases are TGTGCCAGCAGCTTAGCCCCCCACACCGGGGAGCTGTTTTTT. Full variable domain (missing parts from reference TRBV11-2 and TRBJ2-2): EAGVAQSPRYKIIEKRQSVAFWCNPISGHATLYWYQQILGQGPKLLIQFQNNGVVDDSQLPKDRFSAERLKGVDSTLKIQPAKLEDSAVYLCASSLAPHTGELFFGEGSRLTVL.

This CDR3 is CASRRQGVNSPLHF. In DNA, the CDR3 is TGTGCCAGCAGGCGGCAGGGGGTGAATTCACCCCTCCACTTT. V usage is TRBV28 and J usage is TRBJ1-6; 7 bases line up with TRBD1. V shed 6 bases and J 7 bases; nucleotides not matched to a gene: 6. This CDR3 contains 14 residues. CDR1 MDHEN and CDR2 SYDVKM come from the germline V gene. The whole variable domain, remainder taken from reference TRBV28 and TRBJ1-6, is DVKVTQSSRYLVKRTGEKVFLECVQDMDHENMFWYRQDPGLGLRLIYFSYDVKMKEKGDIPEGYSVSREKKERFSLILESASTNQTSMYLCASRRQGVNSPLHFGNGTRLTVT.

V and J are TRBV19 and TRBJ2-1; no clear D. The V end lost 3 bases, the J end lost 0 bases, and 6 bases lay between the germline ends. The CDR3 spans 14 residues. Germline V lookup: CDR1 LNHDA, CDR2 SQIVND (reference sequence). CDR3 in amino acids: CASSMHSSYNEQFF. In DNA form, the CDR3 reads TGTGCCAGTAGTATGCACAGCTCCTACAATGAGCAGTTCTTC.

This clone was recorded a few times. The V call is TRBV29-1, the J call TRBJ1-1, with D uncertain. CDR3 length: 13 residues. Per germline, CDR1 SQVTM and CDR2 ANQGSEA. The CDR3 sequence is CSGGGVLDTEAFF. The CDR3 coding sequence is TGCAGTGGAGGCGGGGTTTTGGACACTGAAGCTTTCTTT.

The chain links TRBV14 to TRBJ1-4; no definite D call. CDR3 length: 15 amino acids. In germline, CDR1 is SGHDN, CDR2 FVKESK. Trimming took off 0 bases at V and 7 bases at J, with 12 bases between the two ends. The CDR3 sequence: CASSQDRNSGEKLFF. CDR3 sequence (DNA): TGTGCCAGCAGCCAAGATCGAAATTCTGGTGAAAAACTGTTTTTT. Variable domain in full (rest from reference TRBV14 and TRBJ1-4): EAGVTQFPSHSVIEKGQTVTLRCDPISGHDNLYWYRRVMGKEIKFLLHFVKESKQDESGMPNNRFLAERTGGTYSTLKVQPAELEDSGVYFCASSQDRNSGEKLFFGSGTQLSVL.

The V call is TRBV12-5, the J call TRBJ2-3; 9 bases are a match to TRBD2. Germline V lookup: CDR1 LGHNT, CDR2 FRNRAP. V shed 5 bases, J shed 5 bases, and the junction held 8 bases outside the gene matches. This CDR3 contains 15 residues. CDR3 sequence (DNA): TGTGCTAGTGGTCCTGTAGCGGGAGAGGGAGATACGCAGTATTTT. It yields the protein CASGPVAGEGDTQYF.